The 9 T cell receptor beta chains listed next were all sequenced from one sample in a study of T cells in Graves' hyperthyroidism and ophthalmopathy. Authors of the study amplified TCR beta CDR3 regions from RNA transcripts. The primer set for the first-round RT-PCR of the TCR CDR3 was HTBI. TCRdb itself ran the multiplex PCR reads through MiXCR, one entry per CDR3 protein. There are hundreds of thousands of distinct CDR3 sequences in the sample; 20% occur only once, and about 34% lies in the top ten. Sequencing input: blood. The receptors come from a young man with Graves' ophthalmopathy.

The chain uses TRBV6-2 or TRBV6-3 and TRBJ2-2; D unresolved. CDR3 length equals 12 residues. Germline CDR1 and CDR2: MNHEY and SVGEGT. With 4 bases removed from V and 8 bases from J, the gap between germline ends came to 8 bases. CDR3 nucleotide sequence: TGTGCCAGCAGTTTTAGCCGGGGGGAGCTGTTTTTT. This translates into CASSFSRGELFF.

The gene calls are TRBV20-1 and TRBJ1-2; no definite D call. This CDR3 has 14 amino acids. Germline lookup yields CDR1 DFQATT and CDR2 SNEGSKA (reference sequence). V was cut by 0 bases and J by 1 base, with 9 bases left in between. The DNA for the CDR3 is TGCAGTGCTAGAGAGAGTTCCTATAACTATGGCTACACCTTC. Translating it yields CSARESSYNYGYTF.

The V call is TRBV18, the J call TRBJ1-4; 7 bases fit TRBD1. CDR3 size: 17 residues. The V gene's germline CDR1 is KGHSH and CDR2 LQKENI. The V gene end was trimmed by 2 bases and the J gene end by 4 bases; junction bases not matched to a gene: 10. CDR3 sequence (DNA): TGTGCCAGCTCACCAAGGAATAGGGGGCCGAGTAATGAAAAACTGTTTTTT. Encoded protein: CASSPRNRGPSNEKLFF.

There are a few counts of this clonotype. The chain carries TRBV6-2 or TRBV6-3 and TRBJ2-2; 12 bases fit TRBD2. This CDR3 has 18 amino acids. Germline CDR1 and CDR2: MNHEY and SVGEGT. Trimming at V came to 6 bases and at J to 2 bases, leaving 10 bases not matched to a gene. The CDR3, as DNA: TGTGCCAGCAGCCCATCTAGCGGGAGGGCCCTCAACACCGGGGAGCTGTTTTTT. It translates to CASSPSSGRALNTGELFF.

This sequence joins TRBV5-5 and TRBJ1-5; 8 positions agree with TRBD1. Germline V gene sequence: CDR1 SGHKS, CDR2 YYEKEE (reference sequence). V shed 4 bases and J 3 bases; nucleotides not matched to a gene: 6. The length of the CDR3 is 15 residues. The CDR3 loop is CASSPADRDNQPQHF. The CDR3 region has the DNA TGTGCCAGCAGCCCAGCGGACAGGGACAATCAGCCCCAGCATTTT.

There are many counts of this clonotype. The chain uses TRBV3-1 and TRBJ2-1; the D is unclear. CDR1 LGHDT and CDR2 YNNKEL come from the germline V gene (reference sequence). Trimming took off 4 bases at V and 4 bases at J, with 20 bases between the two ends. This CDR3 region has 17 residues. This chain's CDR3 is CASSRTVLQDVYNEQFF. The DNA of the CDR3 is TGTGCCAGCAGCCGGACCGTCCTTCAGGACGTTTACAATGAGCAGTTCTTC.

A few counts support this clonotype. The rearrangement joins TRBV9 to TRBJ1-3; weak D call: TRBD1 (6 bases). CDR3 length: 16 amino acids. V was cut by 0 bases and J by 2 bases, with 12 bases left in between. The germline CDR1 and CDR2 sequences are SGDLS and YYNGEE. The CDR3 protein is CASSVDEGVAGNTIYF. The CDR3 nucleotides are TGTGCCAGCAGCGTAGACGAGGGGGTAGCTGGAAACACCATATATTTT.

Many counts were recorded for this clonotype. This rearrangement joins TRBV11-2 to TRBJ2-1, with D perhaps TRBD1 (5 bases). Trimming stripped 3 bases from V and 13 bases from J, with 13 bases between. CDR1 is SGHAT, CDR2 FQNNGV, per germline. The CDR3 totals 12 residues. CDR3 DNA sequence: TGTGCCAGCAGCTTTCGACAGACCCACCAGTTCTTC. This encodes CASSFRQTHQFF.

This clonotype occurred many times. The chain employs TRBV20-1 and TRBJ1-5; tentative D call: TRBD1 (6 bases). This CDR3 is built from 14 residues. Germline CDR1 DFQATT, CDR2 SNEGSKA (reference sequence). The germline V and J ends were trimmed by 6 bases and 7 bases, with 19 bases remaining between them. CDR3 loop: CSAQGGEGRQPQHF. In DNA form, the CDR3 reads TGCAGTGCGCAAGGGGGAGAGGGGAGGCAGCCCCAGCATTTT.